This TCR beta chain stems from a study of molecular identifiers for immune sequencing clone quantification. Notes on the study in general: Roughly 940,000 naive cells reportedly did not prevent detection of spiked Jurkat TCR RNA from one cell. Over 97% of CMV-specific effector molecules, but under 1% of naive ones, were in clones above 20 copies.

Germline V gives CDR1 SQVTM, CDR2 ANQGSEA. Trimming stripped 8 bases from V and 2 bases from J, with 13 bases between. This CDR3 contains 13 residues. With listed TCR primers and previously described methods, bulk TCR libraries were prepared. MiXCR, run by TCRdb on the PCR reads, gives a single entry per CDR3 protein. This repertoire shows under 600,000 distinct CDR3 sequences, less than 30% found once; its top ten account for under 0.8%. This clonotype showed up many times. Antigen specificity is unknown. The source is a human donor in good health. Some libraries in this study had Jurkat cell RNA spiked in. Sequencing was performed on naive CD8+ T cells from blood, with Jurkat cell RNA spiked in. The subset: FACS-sorted CD8+CD4-CCR7+CD45RA+ naive T cells. This chain joins TRBV29-1 and TRBJ1-3; a weak D match, TRBD1 (6 bases). CDR3 in amino acids: CSSSEGAGNTIYF. DNA of the CDR3: TGCAGCTCATCTGAGGGGGCTGGAAACACCATATATTTT.